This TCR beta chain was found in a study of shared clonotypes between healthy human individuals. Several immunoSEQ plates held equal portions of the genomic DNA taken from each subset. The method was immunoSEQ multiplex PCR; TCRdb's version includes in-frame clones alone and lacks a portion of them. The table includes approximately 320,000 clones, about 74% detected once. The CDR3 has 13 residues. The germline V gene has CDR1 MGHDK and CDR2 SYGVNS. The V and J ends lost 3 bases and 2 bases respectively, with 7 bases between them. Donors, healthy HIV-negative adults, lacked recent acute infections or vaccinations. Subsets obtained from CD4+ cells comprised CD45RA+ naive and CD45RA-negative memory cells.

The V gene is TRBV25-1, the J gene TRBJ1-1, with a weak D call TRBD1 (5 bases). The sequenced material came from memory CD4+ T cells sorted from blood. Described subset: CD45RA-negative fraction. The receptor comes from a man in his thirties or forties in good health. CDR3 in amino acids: CASSDDRNTEAFF. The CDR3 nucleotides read TGTGCCAGCAGTGATGACAGAAACACTGAAGCTTTCTTT.